This T cell receptor beta chain is drawn from a study of T cells in Graves' hyperthyroidism and ophthalmopathy. The study, taken as a whole, reports: The model anticipated ophthalmopathy a median around six months pre-onset. Most thyroid clonotypes expanded above 0.001 appeared in blood too.

Not enrolled were patients with uncontrolled infection, other autoimmune disease, pregnancy or lactation. Trimming took 8 bases from V and 2 from J, leaving 14 bases between them. CDR3 length: 13 residues. Germline V CDR1 and CDR2: SQVTM, ANQGSEA. About this clonotype itself: Its antigen is as yet unknown.

Template material for amplifying TCR beta CDR3 regions consisted of RNA transcripts. HTBI primers drove first-round RT-PCR of the TCR CDR3. TCRdb re-called the multiplex PCR reads through MiXCR, storing one row per CDR3 protein. This repertoire shows more than 550,000 distinct CDR3 sequences, 18% found once; its top ten account for 15% to 20%. The chain has TRBV29-1 and TRBJ2-3, with D possibly TRBD2 on 5 matching bases. The clonotype was recovered from a woman aged 45-59 years with Graves' hyperthyroidism that later progressed to Graves' ophthalmopathy. The specimen was blood. CDR3 DNA sequence: TGCAGCCTCACAAGGGAGATCACAGATACGCAGTATTTT. Residues: CSLTREITDTQYF.